This TCR beta chain was sequenced for a study of shared T cell receptors in the human thymus. The CDR3 runs 16 residues. The V and J ends lost 4 bases and 3 bases respectively, with 15 bases between them. Germline V CDR1 and CDR2: SGHAT, FQDESV (reference sequence). This clone was seen more than once but under ten times. The method was immunoSEQ multiplex PCR; TCRdb's version includes in-frame clones alone and lacks a portion of them. The sample consists of 700,000 or so clones, approximately 83% of them appearing once. These sequences were also reported in another study, on human thymus T cells. That report adds: Infants served as donors; they were healthy and Finnish and were having corrective surgery for congenital heart defects. Thymus tissue was removed during corrective cardiac surgery.

The sequence came from a girl in the first two years of life with a congenital heart defect. This chain uses TRBV11-1 with TRBJ2-2; tentative D call: TRBD1 (6 bases). Sequenced: thymocytes. CDR3 amino acids: CASSYWGRGYTGELFF. The CDR3 region has the DNA TGTGCCAGCAGCTATTGGGGCAGGGGTTACACCGGGGAGCTGTTTTTT.